This T cell receptor (beta chain) appears in the sequencing data of a study of cytomegalovirus exposure and HLA in healthy donors. Findings and caveats of the study: Analysis performed later showed TCR beta chains linked to HLA being more clonally expanded than equally common others. Later analysis suggested links between common viral pathogens and several top significant clusters.

PCR employed 60 Vbeta and 13 Jbeta primers. Profiling relied on immunoSEQ multiplex PCR, and the TCRdb table lists in-frame clones only, not all of them. Altogether under 200,000 clones are present, over 75% being singletons, with the ten largest covering about 9.3%. From germline, CDR1 is SGDLS and CDR2 YYNGEE. J was trimmed by 6 bases and V by 3 bases; bases with no gene match: 5. The CDR3 totals 16 residues. Concerning this clone: Its antigen is not identified.

Sequencing was carried out using PBMCs. The chain uses TRBV9 and TRBJ1-6; 11 bases match TRBD1. This clonotype originated in a young man in good health and CMV-seropositive. Written as DNA, the CDR3 is TGTGCCAGCAGCGAGCTGGGACAGGGGGTTAATTCACCCCTCCACTTT. It specifies CASSELGQGVNSPLHF.